This T cell receptor (beta chain) was found in a study of T cell changes during pregnancy in multiple sclerosis. Method: immunoSEQ multiplex PCR; TCRdb's copy keeps in-frame clones and lacks some. The profile shows approximately 100,000 clones, 94% of them singletons. The TCR comes from a female donor with multiple sclerosis, enrolled in a pregnancy study. The sequencing used peripheral blood, collected before pregnancy.

CDR3 bases: TGTGCCTGGAGTACCGGGGGGGAGACCCAGTACTTC. It translates to CAWSTGGETQYF. The chain combines TRBV30 with TRBJ2-5, with 7 bases matching TRBD2. The CDR3 runs to 12 residues. The germline V gene has CDR1 GTSNPN and CDR2 SVGIG (reference sequence). With 2 bases clipped from V and 5 bases from J, the junction kept 2 bases outside the gene matches. The full variable domain, with the rest looked up from reference TRBV30 and TRBJ2-5, is SQTIHQWPATLVQPVGSPLSLECTVEGTSNPNLYWYRQAAGRGLQLLFYSVGIGQISSEVPQNLSASRPQDRQFILSSKKLLLSDSGFYLCAWSTGGETQYFGPGTRLLVL.